This passage covers 9 T cell receptor beta chains from one sample sequenced in a study of beta chain features in type 1 diabetes. General observations from the study: Significant though moderate, a shortening of TCRB CDR3s appeared in all four CD4+ subsets of Type 1 diabetes patients.

The entirety of the isolated RNA underwent reverse transcription, so expressed TCRB transcripts were sequenced. Produced via immunoSEQ multiplex PCR; TCRdb's table is partial and in-frame only. The repertoire holds more than 300,000 clones, roughly 13% seen once, with 0.0095% to 0.013% in the top ten. No antigen has been assigned to these receptors. Material: naive CD4+ T cells from blood. The source is a woman under 30 with type 1 diabetes.

This sequence joins TRBV4-3 and TRBJ2-1; 12 positions match TRBD2. The length of the CDR3 is 18 residues. The germline CDR1 and CDR2 sequences are LGHNA and YSLEER. Trimming took 4 bases from V and 6 from J; bases not matched to a gene: 13. CDR3 residues: CASSPAGGPSGRANEQFF. The CDR3 nucleotides read TGCGCCAGCAGCCCCGCGGGGGGCCCTAGCGGGAGGGCCAATGAGCAGTTCTTC.

V gene TRBV28 combines with J gene TRBJ1-5; D perhaps matches TRBD1 (6 bases). The CDR3 extends over 14 amino acids. Looked up from germline, CDR1 is MDHEN and CDR2 is SYDVKM. V was cut by 5 bases and J by 11 bases, with 19 bases left in between. CDR3 in DNA: TGTGCCAGCAGTCCCGGACAGATCCTCGGGACCCAGCATTTT. Its protein product is CASSPGQILGTQHF.

This clone was counted only a few times. The chain has TRBV7-9 and TRBJ2-7, with D uncertain. The CDR3 is 14 residues long. V lost 5 bases to trimming and J lost 5 bases, with 16 bases between them. Germline CDR1 SEHNR, CDR2 FQNEAQ (reference sequence). CDR3 coding DNA: TGTGCCAGCAGCCGGTCCGGAAACAGCCACGAGCAGTACTTC. Translating it yields CASSRSGNSHEQYF.

This clone has more than one count but fewer than ten. The chain joins TRBV19 to TRBJ2-7, with TRBD1 identical over 10 bases. This CDR3 is built from 14 residues. Germline assignment: CDR1 LNHDA and CDR2 SQIVND (reference sequence). After removal of 6 bases from V and 12 bases from J, the junction contained 14 bases not matched to a gene. CDR3 sequence: CASSGPIGTGALYF. The DNA of the CDR3 is TGTGCCAGTAGCGGACCGATTGGGACAGGGGCTTTGTACTTC.

The sample holds a few counts of this clone. The chain combines TRBV10-3 with TRBJ1-1; 7 bases align to TRBD1. The CDR3 runs to 11 residues. Germline trimming cut 7 bases from V and 7 bases from J; bases unmatched to any gene: 3. Germline V gene lookup returns CDR1 ENHRY and CDR2 SYGVKD. CDR3 nucleotide sequence: TGTGCCATCAAGGACAGGTTTGAAGCTTTCTTT. It encodes CAIKDRFEAFF.

This rearrangement joins TRBV23-1 to TRBJ2-5; a possible D gene is TRBD1 (6 bases). TRBJ2-7 matches the DNA end more closely, so the J call is doubtful. TRBV23-1 is an open reading frame whose function is uncertain. The CDR3 is 12 residues long. The CDR3 sequence is CASPGHSYEQYF. In DNA form, the CDR3 reads TGCGCCAGCCCGGGACACTCCTACGAGCAGTACTTC.

In DNA form, the CDR3 reads TGCGCCAGCAGCCAAGCTGTCAGGGGGCGGGACGAGCAGTACTTC. This translates into CASSQAVRGRDEQYF. This rearrangement joins TRBV4-3 to TRBJ2-7, with 8 bases matching TRBD1. The V gene's germline CDR1 is LGHNA and CDR2 YSLEER. There are 15 residues in the CDR3. The trim removed 1 base at V and 5 bases at J, leaving 7 bases unmatched.

Only a few counts were recorded for this clone. The chain uses TRBV5-1 and TRBJ1-1, with TRBD1 as a possible D gene (6 bases). The CDR3 is 13 amino acids. Germline values: CDR1 SGHRS, CDR2 YFSETQ. Trimming stripped 4 bases from V and 1 base from J, with 8 bases between. The CDR3 region is CASSQTGNTEAFF. The CDR3 nucleotides read TGCGCCAGCAGCCAGACAGGGAACACTGAAGCTTTCTTT.

Points on this clone: The identical CDR3 is also encoded by other nucleotide sequences in the sample. This chain joins TRBV6-5 and TRBJ2-2; a possible D gene is TRBD2 (5 bases). Germline V CDR1 and CDR2: MNHEY, SVGAGI. The CDR3 covers 13 residues. V dropped 5 bases and J dropped 1 base, with 5 bases sitting between them. The chain's CDR3 is CASSRGNTGELFF. DNA of the CDR3: TGTGCCAGCAGTCGGGGGAACACCGGGGAGCTGTTTTTT.